The next 23 T cell receptor beta chains were all read from a single sample in a study of long-term antiretroviral therapy in people with HIV. Researchers ran immunoSEQ v3.0 at survey level. Data came from immunoSEQ multiplex PCR; TCRdb stores just in-frame clones and leaves some out. Among around 7,800 clones listed, about 76% were seen once. Sequences were derived from unsorted PBMCs, sampled about 0.9 years before starting antiretroviral therapy. These receptors were taken from a middle-aged man with HIV.

Here the CDR3 reads CASTLAGVNTGELFF. In DNA, the CDR3 is TGTGCCAGCACCCTAGCGGGGGTTAACACCGGGGAGCTGTTTTTT. J is TRBJ2-2 and V is TRBV6-1; TRBD2 agrees at 10 bases. CDR3 size: 15 residues. Germline-derived CDR1 and CDR2 are MNHNS and SASEGT. V was clipped by 7 bases and J by 2 bases; unmatched bases: 4.

This clone turned up a few times. V gene TRBV5-1 combines with J gene TRBJ1-3; D ambiguous. There are 15 residues in the CDR3. Germline assignment: CDR1 SGHRS and CDR2 YFSETQ. V was trimmed by 0 bases and J by 0 bases, leaving 7 bases between them. CDR3 sequence (DNA): TGCGCCAGCAGCTTGGACAGCCTCTCTGGAAACACCATATATTTT. This sequence encodes CASSLDSLSGNTIYF.

The rearrangement joins TRBV15 to TRBJ2-7, with D perhaps assigned TRBD1 or TRBD2 (5 bases each). Trimming removed 0 bases at V and 2 bases at J, with 11 bases between. The CDR3 has 15 amino acids. Germline V gene data show CDR1 as LNHNV and CDR2 as YYDKDF (reference sequence). The DNA of the CDR3 is TGTGCCACCAGCAGAGATATGAGGGGCCCCTACGAGCAGTACTTC. Translating gives CATSRDMRGPYEQYF.

V is TRBV18 and J is TRBJ1-1; 9 bases map to TRBD1. The CDR3 has 15 residues. CDR1 and CDR2 (germline): KGHSH, LQKENI. With 2 bases clipped from V and 3 bases from J, the junction kept 4 bases outside the gene matches. The DNA for the CDR3 is TGTGCCAGCTCACCAGAGGGGGACAGGGACACTGAAGCTTTCTTT. This translates into CASSPEGDRDTEAFF.

V and J are TRBV29-1 and TRBJ2-1; D may correspond to TRBD1 or TRBD2 (5 bases each). Looked up from germline, CDR1 is SQVTM and CDR2 is ANQGSEA. The V end was cut by 3 bases, the J end by 9 bases, with 15 bases between. This CDR3 has 13 amino acids. CDR3 in amino acids: CSVDDGDGTEQFF. CDR3 DNA sequence: TGCAGCGTTGATGATGGGGACGGTACTGAGCAGTTCTTC.

J is TRBJ1-4 and V is TRBV30; possible D gene TRBD1, 6 bases. The germline CDR1 and CDR2 sequences are GTSNPN and SVGIG (reference sequence). Trimming removed 0 bases at V and 7 bases at J, with 15 bases between. The CDR3 runs 15 residues. The DNA for the CDR3 is TGTGCCTGGAGTGTACTTCGGGGGGCTGGTGAAAAACTGTTTTTT. This gives the protein CAWSVLRGAGEKLFF.

DNA for the CDR3: TGTGCCAGCAGTACAGGGGGCTTGGGCGAGCAGTACTTC. As protein: CASSTGGLGEQYF. This rearrangement joins TRBV6-1 to TRBJ2-7, with TRBD1 identical over 9 bases. From germline, CDR1 is MNHNS and CDR2 SASEGT. V was clipped by 5 bases and J by 6 bases; unmatched bases: 5. CDR3 length: 13 amino acids.

The CDR3 is CASSLTELGADTQYF. The CDR3, as DNA: TGTGCCAGCAGCTTAACTGAACTAGGGGCAGATACGCAGTATTTT. The V and J genes are TRBV7-3 and TRBJ2-3, with D possibly being TRBD1 or TRBD2 (5 bases each). Germline CDR1 is SGHTA and CDR2 is FQGTGA. The CDR3 has 15 amino acids. Trimming took off 0 bases at V and 4 bases at J, with 11 bases between the two ends.

This clone was picked up one time. The chain is built from TRBV12-5 and TRBJ1-1, with 7 bases lining up with TRBD1. Germline V gene lookup returns CDR1 LGHNT and CDR2 FRNRAP. The junction had 13 bases not matched to a gene; V was cut back by 5 bases and J by 7 bases. The CDR3 runs 15 residues. CDR3: CASGARHTGAVEAFF. The CDR3 nucleotides read TGTGCTAGTGGTGCCCGTCATACAGGGGCCGTTGAAGCTTTCTTT.

V gene TRBV7-6 combines with J gene TRBJ2-3, with D possibly matching TRBD2 (7 bases). Germline-derived CDR1 and CDR2 are SGHVS and FNYEAQ. The ends were cut back, 0 bases at V and 1 base at J, with 14 bases in the middle. The CDR3 runs 17 residues. This CDR3 reads CASSLASGGPRTDTQYF. The DNA for the CDR3 is TGTGCCAGCAGCTTAGCCTCGGGGGGCCCACGCACAGATACGCAGTATTTT.

The chain combines TRBV29-1 with TRBJ1-4; D is possibly TRBD1 (5 bases). Germline V CDR1 and CDR2: SQVTM, ANQGSEA. Trimming stripped 7 bases from V and 3 bases from J, with 12 bases between. The CDR3 runs 13 residues. CDR3 protein: CSGGGASNEKLFF. CDR3 DNA sequence: TGCAGCGGGGGGGGTGCGTCTAATGAAAAACTGTTTTTT. Supplemented by reference TRBV29-1 and TRBJ1-4, the full variable domain reads SAVISQKPSRDICQRGTSLTIQCQVDSQVTMMFWYRQQPGQSLTLIATANQGSEATYESGFVIDKFPISRPNLTFSTLTVSNMSPEDSSIYLCSGGGASNEKLFFGSGTQLSVL.

The V call is TRBV10-3, the J call TRBJ2-7, with 7 positions matching TRBD1. CDR1 is ENHRY and CDR2 is SYGVKD in the germline V gene. V was pared by 5 bases and J by 0 bases, with 4 bases of the junction left unmatched. The CDR3 sequence is 14 residues long. DNA of the CDR3: TGTGCCATCAGTCCCGGGACAGCCTCCTACGAGCAGTACTTC. Protein product: CAISPGTASYEQYF.

This clone was found a few times. The gene calls are TRBV30 and TRBJ2-3, with no clear D. The CDR3 extends over 14 amino acids. From germline, CDR1 is GTSNPN and CDR2 SVGIG (reference sequence). V was cut by 2 bases and J by 0 bases, with 9 bases left in between. The DNA for the CDR3 is TGTGCCTGGAGTCCGGCCTCTAGCACAGATACGCAGTATTTT. It codes for CAWSPASSTDTQYF. The full variable domain, in which reference TRBV30 and TRBJ2-3 provide the parts outside the CDR3, is SQTIHQWPATLVQPVGSPLSLECTVEGTSNPNLYWYRQAAGRGLQLLFYSVGIGQISSEVPQNLSASRPQDRQFILSSKKLLLSDSGFYLCAWSPASSTDTQYFGPGTRLTVL.

This clone has just a few counts. This sequence joins TRBV4-3 and TRBJ2-1, with TRBD1 matching 10 bases. Trimming took 1 base from V and 4 from J; bases not matched to a gene: 1. Germline loops: CDR1 LGHNA, CDR2 YSLEER. The CDR3 is 15 residues long. CDR3 sequence: CASSQGTGGYNEQFF. The CDR3, as DNA: TGCGCCAGCAGCCAAGGGACAGGGGGTTACAATGAGCAGTTCTTC.

This clone was seen more than once but under ten times. The chain uses TRBV25-1 and TRBJ1-2, with TRBD1 as a possible D gene (6 bases). V was trimmed by 8 bases and J by 1 base, leaving 11 bases between them. The germline gives CDR1 MGHDK, CDR2 SYGVNS. The CDR3 has 13 amino acids. This CDR3 is CASATGYNYGYTF. The DNA for the CDR3 is TGTGCCAGCGCGACAGGTTATAACTATGGCTACACCTTC.

The J gene is TRBJ2-7, the V gene TRBV11-2; 7 nucleotides align to TRBD1. With 5 bases clipped from V and 0 bases from J, the junction kept 4 bases outside the gene matches. Germline CDR1 SGHAT, CDR2 FQNNGV. The CDR3 contains 14 residues. CDR3 DNA sequence: TGTGCCAGCAGCGGCCGACAGGGCTCCTACGAGCAGTACTTC. Amino acid sequence: CASSGRQGSYEQYF.

This clone was recorded a few times. This chain's CDR3 is CASSLGTGDEQFF. The CDR3, as DNA: TGTGCCAGCAGCTTAGGTACCGGGGATGAGCAGTTCTTC. This rearrangement joins TRBV7-9 to TRBJ2-1; D is possibly TRBD2 (5 bases). V dropped 1 base and J dropped 8 bases, with 9 bases sitting between them. Per the germline V gene, CDR1 is SEHNR and CDR2 is FQNEAQ (reference sequence). The CDR3 loop spans 13 amino acids.

The V and J genes are TRBV6-1 and TRBJ1-5; TRBD1 might be the D (6 bases). This CDR3 has 17 residues. Germline V gives CDR1 MNHNS, CDR2 SASEGT. Trimming stripped 0 bases from V and 0 bases from J, with 12 bases between. The chain's CDR3 is CASSEAKGGGSNQPQHF. CDR3 bases: TGTGCCAGCAGTGAAGCGAAGGGGGGGGGTAGCAATCAGCCCCAGCATTTT.

The chain employs TRBV2 and TRBJ1-6; TRBD1 agrees at 7 bases. J lost 7 bases, V lost 3 bases, and 9 bases had no gene match. The CDR3 is made up of 16 amino acids. Germline CDR1 SNHLY, CDR2 FYNNEI. The CDR3 region has the DNA TGTGCCAGCAGTGATGTGACAGGGATCTTCAATTCACCCCTCCACTTT. Protein product: CASSDVTGIFNSPLHF.

V is TRBV4-3 and J is TRBJ1-2; TRBD1 matches at 7 bases. CDR3 length equals 16 residues. The germline CDR1 and CDR2 sequences are LGHNA and YSLEER. V shed 4 bases, J shed 0 bases, and the junction held 8 bases outside the gene matches. The CDR3 DNA is TGCGCCAGCAGCCCCCTTCCCGACAGGGCTAACTATGGCTACACCTTC. Amino acid sequence: CASSPLPDRANYGYTF.

The chain recombines TRBV6-1 with TRBJ2-7, with 9 bases aligning to TRBD1. V gave up 6 bases and J gave up 3 bases; unmatched junction bases: 6. The germline V gene has CDR1 MNHNS and CDR2 SASEGT. This CDR3 has 14 amino acids. CDR3 amino acids: CASRSGTGRYEQYF. The CDR3 DNA reads TGTGCCAGCAGGTCCGGGACAGGGCGCTACGAGCAGTACTTC.

The rearrangement links TRBV5-5 to TRBJ2-6; 8 bases are a match to TRBD1. In germline, CDR1 is SGHKS, CDR2 YYEKEE (reference sequence). V lost 1 base, J lost 0 bases, and 6 bases stayed unmatched. The CDR3 extends over 18 amino acids. The chain's CDR3 is CASSLTTGAPSGANVLTF. CDR3 DNA sequence: TGTGCCAGCAGCTTGACGACAGGGGCGCCCTCTGGGGCCAACGTCCTGACTTTC.

This clone came up a few times. V usage is TRBV19 and J usage is TRBJ2-7; TRBD1 is a possible D gene (6 bases). Germline assignment: CDR1 LNHDA and CDR2 SQIVND (reference sequence). This CDR3 comprises 14 residues. Deletions cut 5 bases from V and 2 bases from J, with 13 bases between. The DNA of the CDR3 is TGTGCCAGTAGTCCGGACAGTCCTGCCTACGAGCAGTACTTC. The encoded protein is CASSPDSPAYEQYF.